This paragraph covers one TCR beta chain sequence. This record belongs to a study of control samples from healthy donors and cancer patients. The ends were cut back, 1 base at V and 4 bases at J, with 13 bases in the middle. This CDR3 spans 15 amino acids. CDR1 and CDR2 (germline): LGHNA, YNFKEQ. Sequenced by immunoSEQ multiplex PCR; TCRdb stores in-frame clones only, minus some. The sample holds 150,000 to 200,000 clones, around 88% seen once. The sample consisted of blood. This clonotype was sampled from a man between 18 and 35 years old in good health. The chain couples TRBV4-2 to TRBJ2-5; tentatively, D is TRBD1 (5 bases). This CDR3 reads CASSQGAGWGETQYF. The CDR3 DNA sequence: TGTGCCAGCAGCCAAGGGGCAGGGTGGGGAGAGACCCAGTACTTC.